The clone carrying this T cell receptor (beta chain) appeared a few times. Its antigen is as yet unknown. Amplification by 5'RACE using constant-segment primers produced TCR alpha and TCR beta cDNA libraries that carried sample barcodes and UMIs. TCRdb analysed the 5' RACE reads with MiXCR anew, one entry per CDR3 protein. The sample contains roughly 110,000 distinct CDR3 sequences, around an eighth of which appear only once. With V trimmed by 4 bases and J by 2 bases, 7 bases remained unmatched. This CDR3 spans 14 amino acids. Looked up from germline, CDR1 is DFQATT and CDR2 is SNEGSKA (reference sequence). This entry is derived from a study of T-cell memory formation after mild COVID-19. Turning to the study itself: Among the donors, TCR clusters were largely specific to each donor.

Findings of the study overall: CD4+ contracting clones were found mainly in CM and EM, and CD8+ ones in EMRA. Clones that got smaller from day 15 to 85 had even CD4/CD8, while clones growing later tipped toward CD4+.

The receptor was derived from an adult woman who had mild COVID-19 (a few samples of this study predate the infection). Cell type and time point are not known. Source material: PBMCs or a T cell subset sorted from them (not recorded which). This rearrangement joins TRBV20-1 to TRBJ2-7; the match to TRBD2 covers 8 bases. CDR3 in amino acids: CSATGSGMTYEQYF. The CDR3 DNA is TGCAGTGCTACGGGTAGCGGGATGACCTACGAGCAGTACTTC.